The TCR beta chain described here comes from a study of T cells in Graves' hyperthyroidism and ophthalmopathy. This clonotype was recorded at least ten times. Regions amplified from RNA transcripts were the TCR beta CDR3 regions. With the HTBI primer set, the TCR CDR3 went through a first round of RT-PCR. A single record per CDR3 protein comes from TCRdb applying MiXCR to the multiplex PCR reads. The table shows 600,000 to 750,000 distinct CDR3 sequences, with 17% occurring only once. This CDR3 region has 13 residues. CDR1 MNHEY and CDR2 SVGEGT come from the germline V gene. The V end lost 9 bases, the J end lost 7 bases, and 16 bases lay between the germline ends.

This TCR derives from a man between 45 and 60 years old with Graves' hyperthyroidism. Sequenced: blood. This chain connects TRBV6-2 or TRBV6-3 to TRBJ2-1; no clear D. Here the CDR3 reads CASSDRYPNEQFF. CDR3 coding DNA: TGTGCCAGTTCCGACCGGTACCCAAATGAGCAGTTCTTC.